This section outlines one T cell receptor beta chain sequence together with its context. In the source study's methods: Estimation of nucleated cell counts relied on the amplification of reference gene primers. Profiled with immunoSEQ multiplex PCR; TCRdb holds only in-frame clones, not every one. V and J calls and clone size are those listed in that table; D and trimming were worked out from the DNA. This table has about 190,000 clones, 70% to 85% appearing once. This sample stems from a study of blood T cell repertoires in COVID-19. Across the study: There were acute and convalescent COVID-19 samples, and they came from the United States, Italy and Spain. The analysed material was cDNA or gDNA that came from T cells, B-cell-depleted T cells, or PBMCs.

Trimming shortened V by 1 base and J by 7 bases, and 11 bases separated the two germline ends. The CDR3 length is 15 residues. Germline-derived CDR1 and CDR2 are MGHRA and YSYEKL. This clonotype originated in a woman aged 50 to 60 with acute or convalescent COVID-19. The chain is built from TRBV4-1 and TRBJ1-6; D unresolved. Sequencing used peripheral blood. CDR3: CASSQAEGWNSPLHF. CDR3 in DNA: TGCGCCAGCAGCCAAGCGGAGGGTTGGAATTCACCCCTCCACTTT.